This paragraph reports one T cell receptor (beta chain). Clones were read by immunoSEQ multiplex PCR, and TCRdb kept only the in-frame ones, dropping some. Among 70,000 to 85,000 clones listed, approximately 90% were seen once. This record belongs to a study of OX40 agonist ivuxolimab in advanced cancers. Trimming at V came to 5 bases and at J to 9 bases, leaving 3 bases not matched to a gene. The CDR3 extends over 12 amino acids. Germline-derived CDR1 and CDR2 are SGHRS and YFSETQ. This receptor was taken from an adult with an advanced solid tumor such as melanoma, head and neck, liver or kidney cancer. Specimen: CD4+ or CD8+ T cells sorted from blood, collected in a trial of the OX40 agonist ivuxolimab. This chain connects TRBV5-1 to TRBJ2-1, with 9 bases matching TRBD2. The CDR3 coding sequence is TGCGCCAGCAGGCGGGAGGGGCGTGAGCAGTTCTTC. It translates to CASRREGREQFF.